This TCR beta chain was obtained from a study of T cell changes during pregnancy in multiple sclerosis. Measured with immunoSEQ multiplex PCR; TCRdb has only the in-frame clones, and not every one. The sample shows around 70,000 clones, around 94% of them seen only once. CDR1 and CDR2 (germline): MNHEY, SMNVEV (reference sequence). V lost 0 bases to trimming and J lost 2 bases; unmatched junction nucleotides: 6. This CDR3 has 16 amino acids. The TCR sequence derives from a female donor with multiple sclerosis, enrolled in a pregnancy study. This chain uses TRBV27 with TRBJ2-7; 8 bases map to TRBD1. The sequencing here drew on peripheral blood, taken before pregnancy. The CDR3 loop is CASSLSGQGGPYEQYF. Written as DNA, the CDR3 is TGTGCCAGCAGTTTATCCGGACAGGGAGGTCCCTACGAGCAGTACTTC.